This T cell receptor beta chain appears in the sequencing data of a study of neoadjuvant anti-PD-1 for oral cavity cancer. Findings of the study overall: Post-nivolumab, blood T cell clonality was significantly elevated in non-responders.

Six replicates per PBMC sample, mostly from about 460 ng of genomic DNA. Some clones are missing from TCRdb's copy, which holds only in-frame ones; the method was immunoSEQ multiplex PCR. The sample holds about 16,000 clones, approximately 61% seen once. As regards this clone: Its antigen remains unidentified.

The CDR3 totals 15 residues. The ends lost 3 bases at V and 5 bases at J; junction bases unmatched: 9. CDR1 and CDR2 from the germline V gene are SGHRS and YFSETQ. The TCR comes from a person aged 35-80 years with oral cavity squamous cell carcinoma. The sample consisted of PBMCs, taken before nivolumab (anti-PD-1) treatment. This sequence joins TRBV5-1 and TRBJ2-5; 8 nucleotides line up with TRBD2. Written as DNA, the CDR3 is TGCGCCAGCAGCTCCGGGACTAGTGTGGCGGAGACCCAGTACTTC. This translates into CASSSGTSVAETQYF.